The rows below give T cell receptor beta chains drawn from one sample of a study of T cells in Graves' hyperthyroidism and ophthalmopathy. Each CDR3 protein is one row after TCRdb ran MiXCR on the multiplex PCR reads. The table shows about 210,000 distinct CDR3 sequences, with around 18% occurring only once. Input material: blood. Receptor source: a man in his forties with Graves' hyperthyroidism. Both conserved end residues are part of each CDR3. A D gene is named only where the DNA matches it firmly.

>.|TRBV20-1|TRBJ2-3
CSARVGTVTDTQYF
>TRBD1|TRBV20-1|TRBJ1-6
CSASGQGDSPLHF
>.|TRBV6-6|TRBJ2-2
CASSYSPGVATGELFF
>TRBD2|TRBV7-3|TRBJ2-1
CASSRLAGVDEQFF
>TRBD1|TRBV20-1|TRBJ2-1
CSAREWTGGPNEQFF
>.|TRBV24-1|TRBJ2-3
CATSDRDTDTQYF
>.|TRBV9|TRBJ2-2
CASGSTGELFF
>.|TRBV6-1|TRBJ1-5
CASSELWGNQPQHF
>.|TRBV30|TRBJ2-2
CAWSVFTPNTGELFF
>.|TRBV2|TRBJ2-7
CASSDSRSVLEQYF
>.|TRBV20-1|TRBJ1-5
CSARVSTRTSNQPQHF
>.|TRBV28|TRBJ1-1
CASSSTMGNTEAFF
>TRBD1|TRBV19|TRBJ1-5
CASSIEDRGISNQPQHF
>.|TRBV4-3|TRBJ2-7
CASSQDLRGSEQYF
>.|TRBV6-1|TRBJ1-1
CASNRRENTEAFF
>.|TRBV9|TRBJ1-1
CASSVSSRGDTEAFF
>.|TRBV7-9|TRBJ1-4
CASSLARVANEKLFF
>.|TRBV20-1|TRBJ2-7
CSARISAGGSLYF
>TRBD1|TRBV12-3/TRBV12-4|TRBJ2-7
CASSFGTGSDEQYF
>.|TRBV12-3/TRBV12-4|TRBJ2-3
CASSLTGGAGDTQYF
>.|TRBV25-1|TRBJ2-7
CAVEVSYEQYF
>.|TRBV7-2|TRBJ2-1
CASSLALRADRKFF
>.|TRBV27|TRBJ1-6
CASSPYMNSPLHF
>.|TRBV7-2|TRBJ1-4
CASSLVVRNEKLFF
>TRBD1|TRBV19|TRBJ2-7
CASSITGDEQYF
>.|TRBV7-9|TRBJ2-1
CASSFRGNNEQFF
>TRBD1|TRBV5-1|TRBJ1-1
CASSGGDRVMTEAFF
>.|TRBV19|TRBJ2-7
CASSPGMPDYEQYF
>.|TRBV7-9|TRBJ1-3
CASSLDRGNTIYF
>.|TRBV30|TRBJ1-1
CACPALRQSTEAFF
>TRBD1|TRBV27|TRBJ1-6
CASHRQGGISPLHF
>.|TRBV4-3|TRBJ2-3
CASSQDLRGGQHNALNTQYF
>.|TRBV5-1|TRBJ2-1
CASSHDSPYNEQFF
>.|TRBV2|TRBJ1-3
CAGSDVVGIGNTIYF
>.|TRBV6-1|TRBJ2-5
CASSEGPATQYF
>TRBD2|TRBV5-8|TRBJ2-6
CASSQGLAGVQFGANVLTF
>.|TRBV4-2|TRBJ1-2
CASSPRQNNYGYTF
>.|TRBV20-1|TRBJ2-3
CSATSGDTITDTQYF
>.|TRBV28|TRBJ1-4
CASSGTPEKLFF
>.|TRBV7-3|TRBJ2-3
CASSLSGKDTQYF
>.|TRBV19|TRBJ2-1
CASSILDYNEQFF
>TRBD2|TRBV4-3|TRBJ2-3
CASSQSSGGSTDTQYF
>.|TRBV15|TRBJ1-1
CATSSARAMNTEAFF
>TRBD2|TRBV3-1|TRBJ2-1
CASSRGLAGGDEQFF
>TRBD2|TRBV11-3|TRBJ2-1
CASSIGLAGAMNEQFF
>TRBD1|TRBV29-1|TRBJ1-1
CSVAPKGARTEAFF
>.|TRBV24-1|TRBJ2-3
CATSDSKASGPDTQYF
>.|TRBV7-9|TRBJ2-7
CASSLIQGGYEQYF
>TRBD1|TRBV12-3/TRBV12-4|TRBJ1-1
CASTTGVKAFF
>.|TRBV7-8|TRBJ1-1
CASSLEGEAFF
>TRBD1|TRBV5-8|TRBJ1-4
CASSLGTGDFTNEKLFF
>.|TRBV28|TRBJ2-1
CASSFNLGGWDEQFF
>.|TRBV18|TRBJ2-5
CASSPGSRGVMETQYF
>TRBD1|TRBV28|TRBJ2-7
CASSLLGTGLTYEQYF
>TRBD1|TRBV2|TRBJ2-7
CASSGYRGRGEQYF